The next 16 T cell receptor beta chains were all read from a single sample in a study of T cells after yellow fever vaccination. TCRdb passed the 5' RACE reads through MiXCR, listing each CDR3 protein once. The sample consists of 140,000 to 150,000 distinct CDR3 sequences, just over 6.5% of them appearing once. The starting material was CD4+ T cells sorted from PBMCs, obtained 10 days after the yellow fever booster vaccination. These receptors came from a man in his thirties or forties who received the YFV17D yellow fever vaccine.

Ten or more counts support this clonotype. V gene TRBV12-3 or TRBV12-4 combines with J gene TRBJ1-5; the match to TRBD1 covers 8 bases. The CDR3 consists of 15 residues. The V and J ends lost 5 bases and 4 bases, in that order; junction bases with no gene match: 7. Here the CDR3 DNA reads TGTGCCAGCAGTCTGAAAGGACAGGGAAATCAGCCCCAGCATTTT. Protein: CASSLKGQGNQPQHF.

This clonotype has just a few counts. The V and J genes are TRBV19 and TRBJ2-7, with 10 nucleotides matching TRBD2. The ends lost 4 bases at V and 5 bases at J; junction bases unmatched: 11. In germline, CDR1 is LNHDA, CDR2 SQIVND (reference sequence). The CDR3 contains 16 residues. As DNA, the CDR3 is TGTGCCAGTAGTAGAGACGCTAGCGGGAGTAGAAACGAGCAGTACTTC. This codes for CASSRDASGSRNEQYF.

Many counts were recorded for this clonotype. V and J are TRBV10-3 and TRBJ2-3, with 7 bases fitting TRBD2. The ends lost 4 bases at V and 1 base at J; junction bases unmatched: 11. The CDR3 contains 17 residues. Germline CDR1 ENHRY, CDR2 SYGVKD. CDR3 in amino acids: CAISGSTRGSGTDTQYF. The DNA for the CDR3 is TGTGCCATCAGTGGATCAACTCGCGGGAGTGGCACAGATACGCAGTATTTT.

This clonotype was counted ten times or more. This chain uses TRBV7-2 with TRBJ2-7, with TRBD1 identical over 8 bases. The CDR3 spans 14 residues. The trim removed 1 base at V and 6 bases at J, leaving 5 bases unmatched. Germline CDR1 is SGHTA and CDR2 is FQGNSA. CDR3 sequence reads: CASSLGTGLREQYF. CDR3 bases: TGTGCCAGCAGCTTAGGGACAGGGCTTCGCGAGCAGTACTTC.

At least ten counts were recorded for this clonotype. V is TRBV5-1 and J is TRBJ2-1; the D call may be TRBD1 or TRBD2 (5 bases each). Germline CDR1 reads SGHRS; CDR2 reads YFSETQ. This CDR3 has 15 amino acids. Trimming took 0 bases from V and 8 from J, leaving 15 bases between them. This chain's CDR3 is CASSLDGLMGDEQFF. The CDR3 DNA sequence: TGCGCCAGCAGCTTGGATGGGTTGATGGGGGATGAGCAGTTCTTC.

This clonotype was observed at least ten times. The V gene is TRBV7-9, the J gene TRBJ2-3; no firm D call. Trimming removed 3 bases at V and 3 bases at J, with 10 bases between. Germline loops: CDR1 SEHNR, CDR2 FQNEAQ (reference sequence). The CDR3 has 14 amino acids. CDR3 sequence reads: CASSLTGPTDTQYF. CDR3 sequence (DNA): TGTGCCAGCAGCTTGACCGGACCGACAGATACGCAGTATTTT. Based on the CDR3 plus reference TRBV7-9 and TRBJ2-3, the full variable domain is DTGVSQNPRHKITKRGQNVTFRCDPISEHNRLYWYRQTLGQGPEFLTYFQNEAQLEKSRLLSDRFSAERPKGSFSTLEIQRTEQGDSAMYLCASSLTGPTDTQYFGPGTRLTVL.

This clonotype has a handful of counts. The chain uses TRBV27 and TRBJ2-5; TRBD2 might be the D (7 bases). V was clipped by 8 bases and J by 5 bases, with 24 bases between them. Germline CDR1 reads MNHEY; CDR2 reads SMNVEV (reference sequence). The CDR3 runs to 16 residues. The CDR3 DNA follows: TGTGCCAGCGCGGGGGCCGGACCAAGGGCCGGGGAGACCCAGTACTTC. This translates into CASAGAGPRAGETQYF.

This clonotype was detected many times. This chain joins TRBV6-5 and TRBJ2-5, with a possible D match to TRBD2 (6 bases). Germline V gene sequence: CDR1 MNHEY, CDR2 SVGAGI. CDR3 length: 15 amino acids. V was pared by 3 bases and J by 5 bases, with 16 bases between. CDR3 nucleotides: TGTGCCAGCAGTTATCCGGGACTGCCACCGGAGACCCAGTACTTC. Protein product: CASSYPGLPPETQYF.

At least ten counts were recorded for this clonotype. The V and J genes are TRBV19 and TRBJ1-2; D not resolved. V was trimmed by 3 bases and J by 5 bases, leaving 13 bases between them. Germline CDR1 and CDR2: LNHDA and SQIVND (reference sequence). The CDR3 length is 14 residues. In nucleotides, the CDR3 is TGTGCCAGTAGTATCGAGGCCGGAATTTATGGCTACACCTTC. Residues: CASSIEAGIYGYTF.

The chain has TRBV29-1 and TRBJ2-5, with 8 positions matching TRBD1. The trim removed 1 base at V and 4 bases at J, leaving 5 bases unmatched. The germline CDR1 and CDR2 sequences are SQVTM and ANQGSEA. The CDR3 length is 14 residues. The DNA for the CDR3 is TGCAGCGTTGAAGGGACAGGGACCCGAGAGACCCAGTACTTC. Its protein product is CSVEGTGTRETQYF.

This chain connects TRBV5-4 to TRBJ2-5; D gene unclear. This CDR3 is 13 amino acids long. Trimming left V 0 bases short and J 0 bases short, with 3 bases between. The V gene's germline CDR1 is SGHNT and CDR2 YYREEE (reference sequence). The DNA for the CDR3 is TGTGCCAGCAGCTTGGTAGACCAAGAGACCCAGTACTTC. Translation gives CASSLVDQETQYF.

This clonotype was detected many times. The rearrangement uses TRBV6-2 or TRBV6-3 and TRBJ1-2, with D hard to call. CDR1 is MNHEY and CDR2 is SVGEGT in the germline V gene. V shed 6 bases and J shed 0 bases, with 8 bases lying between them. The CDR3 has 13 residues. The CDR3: CASSQRANYGYTF. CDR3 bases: TGTGCCAGCAGCCAGAGAGCTAACTATGGCTACACCTTC.

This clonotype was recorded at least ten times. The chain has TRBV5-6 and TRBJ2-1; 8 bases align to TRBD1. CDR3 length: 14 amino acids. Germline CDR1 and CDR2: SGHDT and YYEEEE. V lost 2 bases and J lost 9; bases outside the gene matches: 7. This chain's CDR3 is CASSFTTGGGEQFF. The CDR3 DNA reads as TGTGCCAGCAGCTTCACAACAGGGGGTGGTGAGCAGTTCTTC.

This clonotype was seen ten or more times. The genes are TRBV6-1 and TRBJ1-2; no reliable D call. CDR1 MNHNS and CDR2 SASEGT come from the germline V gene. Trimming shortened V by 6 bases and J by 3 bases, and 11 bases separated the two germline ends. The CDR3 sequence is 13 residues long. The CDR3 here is CASRPSPYYGYTF. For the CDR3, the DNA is TGTGCCAGCAGGCCTTCCCCGTACTATGGCTACACCTTC.

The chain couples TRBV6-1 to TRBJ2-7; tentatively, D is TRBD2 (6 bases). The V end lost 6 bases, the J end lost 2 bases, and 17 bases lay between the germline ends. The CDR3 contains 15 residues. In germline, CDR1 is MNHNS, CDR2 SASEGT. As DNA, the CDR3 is TGTGCCAGCAGCCCCGCGGGGACTGGCGCCTACGAGCAGTACTTC. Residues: CASSPAGTGAYEQYF.

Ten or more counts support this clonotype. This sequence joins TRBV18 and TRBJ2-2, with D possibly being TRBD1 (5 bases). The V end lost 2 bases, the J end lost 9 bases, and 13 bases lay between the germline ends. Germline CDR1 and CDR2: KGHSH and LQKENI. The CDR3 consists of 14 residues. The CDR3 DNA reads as TGTGCCAGCTCACCAGGGGCAAGAGACCGGGAGCTGTTTTTT. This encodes CASSPGARDRELFF.